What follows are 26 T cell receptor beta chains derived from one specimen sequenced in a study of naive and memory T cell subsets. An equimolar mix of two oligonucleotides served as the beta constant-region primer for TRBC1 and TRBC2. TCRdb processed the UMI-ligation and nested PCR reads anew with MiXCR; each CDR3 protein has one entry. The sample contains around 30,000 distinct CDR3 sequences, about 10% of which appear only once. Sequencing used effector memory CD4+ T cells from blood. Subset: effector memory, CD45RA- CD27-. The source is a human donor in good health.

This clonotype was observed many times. Written as DNA, the CDR3 is TGTGCCTGGAGGACTCAGCCATACTTCTATGGCTACACCTTC. It specifies CAWRTQPYFYGYTF. V and J are TRBV30 and TRBJ1-2; D is ambiguous. V lost 3 bases and J lost 4, with 15 bases in between. CDR1 and CDR2 (germline): GTSNPN, SVGIG (reference sequence). The CDR3 loop spans 14 amino acids.

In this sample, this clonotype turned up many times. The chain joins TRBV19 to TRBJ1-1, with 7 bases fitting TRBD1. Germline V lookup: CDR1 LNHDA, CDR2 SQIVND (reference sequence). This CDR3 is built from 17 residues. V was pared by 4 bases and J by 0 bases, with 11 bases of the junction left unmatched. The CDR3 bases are TGTGCCAGTAGTAAGGACGCTAAAGGGGGCATGAACACTGAAGCTTTCTTT. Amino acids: CASSKDAKGGMNTEAFF. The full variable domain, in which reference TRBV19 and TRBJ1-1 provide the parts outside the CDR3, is DGGITQSPKYLFRKEGQNVTLSCEQNLNHDAMYWYRQDPGQGLRLIYYSQIVNDFQKGDIAEGYSVSREKKESFPLTVTSAQKNPTAFYLCASSKDAKGGMNTEAFFGQGTRLTVV.

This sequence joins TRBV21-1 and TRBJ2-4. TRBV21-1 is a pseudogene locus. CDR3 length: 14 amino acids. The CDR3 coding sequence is TGTGCCAGCAGCAAAGAGACAGCCAAAAACATTCAGTACTTC. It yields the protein CASSKETAKNIQYF.

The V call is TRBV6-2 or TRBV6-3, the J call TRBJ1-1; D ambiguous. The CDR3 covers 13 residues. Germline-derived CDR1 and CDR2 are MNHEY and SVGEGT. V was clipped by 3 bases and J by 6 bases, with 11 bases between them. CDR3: CASSYRTGAEAFF. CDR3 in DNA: TGTGCCAGCAGTTATCGGACCGGCGCTGAAGCTTTCTTT.

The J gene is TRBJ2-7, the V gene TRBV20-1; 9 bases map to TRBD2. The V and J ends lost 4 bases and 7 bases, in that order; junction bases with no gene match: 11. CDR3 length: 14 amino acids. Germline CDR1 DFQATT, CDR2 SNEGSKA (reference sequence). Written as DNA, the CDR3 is TGCAGTGCTACTTCCGGACTAGCGACCCGGGAGCAGTACTTC. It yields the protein CSATSGLATREQYF.

The CDR3 spells CASRVKNGAFF. The CDR3 region has the DNA TGTGCCAGCCGAGTCAAAAATGGAGCTTTCTTT. This chain links TRBV2 with TRBJ1-1; D is unclear. The CDR3 has 11 residues. Germline V lookup: CDR1 SNHLY, CDR2 FYNNEI. Trimming stripped 8 bases from V and 10 bases from J, with 14 bases between. The variable domain in full, completed from reference TRBV2 and TRBJ1-1, reads EPEVTQTPSHQVTQMGQEVILRCVPISNHLYFYWYRQILGQKVEFLVSFYNNEISEKSEIFDDQFSVERPDGSNFTLKIRSTKLEDSAMYFCASRVKNGAFFGQGTRLTVV.

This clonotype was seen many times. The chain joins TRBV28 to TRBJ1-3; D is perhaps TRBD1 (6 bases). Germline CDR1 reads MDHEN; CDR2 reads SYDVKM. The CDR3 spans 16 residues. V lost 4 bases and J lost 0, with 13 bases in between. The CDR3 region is CASSYLRDTSGNTIYF. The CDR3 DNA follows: TGTGCCAGCAGTTATCTAAGGGACACCTCTGGAAACACCATATATTTT.

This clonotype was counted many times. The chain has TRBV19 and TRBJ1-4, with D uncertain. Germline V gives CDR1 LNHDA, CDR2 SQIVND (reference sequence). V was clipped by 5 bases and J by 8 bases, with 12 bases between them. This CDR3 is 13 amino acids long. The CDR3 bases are TGTGCCAGTAGTTGGGTTGAAAGGGAAAAACTGTTTTTT. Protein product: CASSWVEREKLFF. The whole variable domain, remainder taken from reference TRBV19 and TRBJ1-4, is DGGITQSPKYLFRKEGQNVTLSCEQNLNHDAMYWYRQDPGQGLRLIYYSQIVNDFQKGDIAEGYSVSREKKESFPLTVTSAQKNPTAFYLCASSWVEREKLFFGSGTQLSVL.

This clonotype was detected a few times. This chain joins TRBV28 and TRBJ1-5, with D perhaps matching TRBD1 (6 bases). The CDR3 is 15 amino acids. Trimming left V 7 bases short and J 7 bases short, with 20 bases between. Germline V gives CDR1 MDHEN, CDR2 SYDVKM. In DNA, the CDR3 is TGTGCCAGCAACCCCTCCCGCAGGGGAGACCAGCCCCAGCATTTT. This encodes CASNPSRRGDQPQHF.

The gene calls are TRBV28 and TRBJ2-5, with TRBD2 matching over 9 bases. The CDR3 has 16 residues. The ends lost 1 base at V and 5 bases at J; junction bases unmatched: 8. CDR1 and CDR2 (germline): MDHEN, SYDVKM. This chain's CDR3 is CASSLLERGVRETQYF. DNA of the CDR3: TGTGCCAGCAGTTTATTGGAGCGGGGGGTCAGGGAGACCCAGTACTTC.

CDR3 sequence (DNA): TGTGCCAGCAGTTTGCGGGCCAAACTCACAGATACGCAGTATTTT. Residues: CASSLRAKLTDTQYF. The chain employs TRBV27 and TRBJ2-3, with a weak D call TRBD2 (5 bases). The CDR3 contains 15 residues. Germline V gene data show CDR1 as MNHEY and CDR2 as SMNVEV (reference sequence). Trimming removed 3 bases from V and 2 bases from J, with 12 bases in between.

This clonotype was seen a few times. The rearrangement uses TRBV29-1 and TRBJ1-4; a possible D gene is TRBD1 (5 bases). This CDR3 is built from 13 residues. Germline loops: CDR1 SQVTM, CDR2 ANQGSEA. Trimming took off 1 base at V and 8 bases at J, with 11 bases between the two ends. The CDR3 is CSVEGNGGEKLFF. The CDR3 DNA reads TGCAGCGTTGAAGGGAACGGGGGAGAAAAACTGTTTTTT.

The CDR3 protein is CASSDGGIGNTEAFF. CDR3 nucleotide sequence: TGTGCCAGCTCCGACGGGGGGATAGGGAACACTGAAGCTTTCTTT. J is TRBJ1-1 and V is TRBV18, with D possibly being TRBD1 (5 bases). Germline V gives CDR1 KGHSH, CDR2 LQKENI. The ends were cut back, 6 bases at V and 1 base at J, with 15 bases in the middle. The CDR3 runs 15 residues.

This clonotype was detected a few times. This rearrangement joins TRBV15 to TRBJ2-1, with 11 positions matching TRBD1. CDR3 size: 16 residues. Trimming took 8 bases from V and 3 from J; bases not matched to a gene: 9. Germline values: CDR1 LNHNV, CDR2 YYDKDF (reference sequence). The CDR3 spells CATRGGGTGGYNEQFF. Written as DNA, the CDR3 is TGTGCCACCCGTGGTGGCGGGACAGGGGGCTACAATGAGCAGTTCTTC.

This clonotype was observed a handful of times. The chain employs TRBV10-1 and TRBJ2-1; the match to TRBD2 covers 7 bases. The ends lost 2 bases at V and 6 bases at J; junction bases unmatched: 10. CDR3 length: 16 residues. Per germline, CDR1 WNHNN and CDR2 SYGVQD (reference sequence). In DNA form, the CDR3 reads TGCGCCAGCAGTGAGAGGCGGGAGTATGGAGGCAATGAGCAGTTCTTC. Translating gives CASSERREYGGNEQFF.

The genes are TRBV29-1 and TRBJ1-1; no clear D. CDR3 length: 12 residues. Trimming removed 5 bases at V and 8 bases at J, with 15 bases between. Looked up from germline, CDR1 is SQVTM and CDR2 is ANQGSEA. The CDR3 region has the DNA TGCAGCGTTTGGAGCAGCGGAGGGGAAGCTTTCTTT. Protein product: CSVWSSGGEAFF. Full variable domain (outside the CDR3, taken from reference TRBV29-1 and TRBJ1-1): SAVISQKPSRDICQRGTSLTIQCQVDSQVTMMFWYRQQPGQSLTLIATANQGSEATYESGFVIDKFPISRPNLTFSTLTVSNMSPEDSSIYLCSVWSSGGEAFFGQGTRLTVV.

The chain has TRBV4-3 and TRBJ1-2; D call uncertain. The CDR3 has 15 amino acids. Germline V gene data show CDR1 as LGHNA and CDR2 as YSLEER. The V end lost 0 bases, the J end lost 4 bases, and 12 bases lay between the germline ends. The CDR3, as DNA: TGCGCCAGCAGCCAAGATAAACGGGGATTCTATGGCTACACCTTC. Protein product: CASSQDKRGFYGYTF.

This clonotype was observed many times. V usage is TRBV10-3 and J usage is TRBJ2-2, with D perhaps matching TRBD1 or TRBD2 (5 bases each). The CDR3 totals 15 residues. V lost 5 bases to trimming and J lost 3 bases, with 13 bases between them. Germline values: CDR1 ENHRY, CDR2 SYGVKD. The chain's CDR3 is CAISSRGDDTGELFF. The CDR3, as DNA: TGTGCCATCAGTTCAAGGGGAGATGACACCGGGGAGCTGTTTTTT.

CDR3 in amino acids: CAISESTGSGGYTF. The CDR3 coding sequence is TGTGCCATCAGTGAGTCGACGGGTTCAGGTGGCTACACCTTC. The chain combines TRBV10-3 with TRBJ1-2, with D unresolved. V dropped 0 bases and J dropped 7 bases, with 12 bases sitting between them. The germline gives CDR1 ENHRY, CDR2 SYGVKD. The CDR3 has 14 amino acids.

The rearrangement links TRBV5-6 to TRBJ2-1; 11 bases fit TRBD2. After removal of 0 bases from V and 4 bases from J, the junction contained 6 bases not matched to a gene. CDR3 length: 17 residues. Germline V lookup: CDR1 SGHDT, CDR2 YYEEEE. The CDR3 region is CASSLALAGASYNEQFF. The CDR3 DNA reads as TGTGCCAGCAGCTTGGCACTAGCGGGGGCCTCTTACAATGAGCAGTTCTTC.

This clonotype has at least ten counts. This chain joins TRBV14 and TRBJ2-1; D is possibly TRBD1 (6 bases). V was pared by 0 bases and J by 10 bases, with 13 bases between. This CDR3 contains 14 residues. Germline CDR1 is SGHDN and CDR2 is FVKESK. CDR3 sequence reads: CASSQEVTGSEQFF. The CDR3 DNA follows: TGTGCCAGCAGCCAAGAGGTAACAGGGTCGGAGCAGTTCTTC.

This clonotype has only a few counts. For the CDR3, the DNA is TGTGCCAGCAGCCCGAGGACAGGGACTTCACCCCTCCACTTT. Residues: CASSPRTGTSPLHF. V usage is TRBV11-1 and J usage is TRBJ1-6; 8 nucleotides agree with TRBD1. The CDR3 has 14 amino acids. Germline values: CDR1 SGHAT, CDR2 FQDESV (reference sequence). The V segment lost 5 bases and the J segment 9 bases; nucleotides outside the gene matches: 6.

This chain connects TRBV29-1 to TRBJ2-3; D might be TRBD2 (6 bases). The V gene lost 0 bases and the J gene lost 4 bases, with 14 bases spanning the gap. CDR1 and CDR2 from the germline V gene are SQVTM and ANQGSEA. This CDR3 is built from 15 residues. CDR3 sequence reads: CSVEDLWEVADTQYF. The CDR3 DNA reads TGCAGCGTTGAAGATCTTTGGGAGGTAGCAGATACGCAGTATTTT.

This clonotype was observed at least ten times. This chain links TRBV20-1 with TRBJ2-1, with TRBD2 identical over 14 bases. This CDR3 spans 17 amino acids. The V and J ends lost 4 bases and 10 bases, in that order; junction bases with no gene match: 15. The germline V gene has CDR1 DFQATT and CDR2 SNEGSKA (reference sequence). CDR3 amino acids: CSATGTSGSPRIREQFF. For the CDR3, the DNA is TGCAGTGCTACAGGGACTAGCGGGAGCCCTCGGATTCGGGAGCAGTTCTTC.

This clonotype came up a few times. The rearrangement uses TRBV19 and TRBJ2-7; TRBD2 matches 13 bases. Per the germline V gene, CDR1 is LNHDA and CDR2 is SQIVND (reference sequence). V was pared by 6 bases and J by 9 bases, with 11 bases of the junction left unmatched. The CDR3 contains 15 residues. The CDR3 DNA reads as TGTGCCAGTAGCCCCGGGACTAGCGGGAATCGTGGGCAGTACTTC. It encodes CASSPGTSGNRGQYF. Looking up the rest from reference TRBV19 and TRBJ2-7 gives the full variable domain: DGGITQSPKYLFRKEGQNVTLSCEQNLNHDAMYWYRQDPGQGLRLIYYSQIVNDFQKGDIAEGYSVSREKKESFPLTVTSAQKNPTAFYLCASSPGTSGNRGQYFGPGTRLTVT.

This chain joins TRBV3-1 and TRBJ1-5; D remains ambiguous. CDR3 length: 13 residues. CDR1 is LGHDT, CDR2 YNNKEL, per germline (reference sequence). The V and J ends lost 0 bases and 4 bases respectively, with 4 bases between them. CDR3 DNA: TGTGCCAGCAGCCAAGAACGAAATCAGCCCCAGCATTTT. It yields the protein CASSQERNQPQHF. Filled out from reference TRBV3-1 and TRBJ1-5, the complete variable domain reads DTAVSQTPKYLVTQMGNDKSIKCEQNLGHDTMYWYKQDSKKFLKIMFSYNNKELIINETVPNRFSPKSPDKAHLNLHINSLELGDSAVYFCASSQERNQPQHFGDGTRLSIL.